Following are 12 T cell receptor beta chains from one sample sequenced in a study of early T cells in non-severe SARS-CoV-2 infection. TCRdb recomputed calls from the 5' RACE reads with MiXCR, one row per CDR3 protein. The data hold approximately 88,000 distinct CDR3 sequences, with approximately 15% observed a single time. The sequencing sample was made of whole blood. These receptors originate from an adult who was a healthcare worker with PCR-confirmed SARS-CoV-2 infection or an uninfected control (not recorded which).

This clonotype has ten or more counts. V is TRBV12-3 or TRBV12-4 and J is TRBJ2-2; D may be TRBD2 (5 bases). Deletions cut 3 bases from V and 4 bases from J, with 12 bases between. The CDR3 length is 15 residues. CDR3 bases: TGTGCCAGCAGTTTCGGTGGGGAGAGCACCGGGGAGCTGTTTTTT. It translates to CASSFGGESTGELFF.

The sample holds a few counts of this clonotype. The chain carries TRBV20-1 and TRBJ1-1; D unresolved. The CDR3 has 12 amino acids. Germline CDR1 reads DFQATT; CDR2 reads SNEGSKA (reference sequence). V lost 6 bases, J lost 4 bases, and 12 bases lay in between. The CDR3 loop reads CSARQTGTEAFF. The CDR3 nucleotides are TGCAGTGCCCGTCAGACGGGCACTGAAGCTTTCTTT.

This clonotype was seen a handful of times. V gene TRBV12-3 or TRBV12-4 combines with J gene TRBJ2-2; no clear D gene. This CDR3 spans 15 amino acids. V dropped 2 bases and J dropped 3 bases, with 10 bases sitting between them. CDR3 coding DNA: TGTGCCAGCAGTTTATCCCGCATAGACACCGGGGAGCTGTTTTTT. Translated: CASSLSRIDTGELFF.

This clonotype was recorded at least ten times. This chain joins TRBV6-5 and TRBJ2-3, with unresolved D. Germline assignment: CDR1 MNHEY and CDR2 SVGAGI. The CDR3 has 15 residues. V lost 2 bases, J lost 0 bases, and 9 bases lay in between. This chain's CDR3 is CASSYRATSTDTQYF. Here the CDR3 DNA reads TGTGCCAGCAGTTACAGGGCTACTAGCACAGATACGCAGTATTTT.

This clonotype was seen more than once but under ten times. The CDR3: CASSFGAGGSGANVLTF. As DNA, the CDR3 is TGTGCCAGCAGCTTTGGCGCAGGGGGCTCTGGGGCCAACGTCCTGACTTTC. The gene calls are TRBV5-4 and TRBJ2-6; TRBD1 aligns across 7 bases. The CDR3 runs 17 residues. Trimming took 2 bases from V and 0 from J; bases not matched to a gene: 5. Per the germline V gene, CDR1 is SGHNT and CDR2 is YYREEE (reference sequence).

This clonotype was observed a few times. The chain employs TRBV7-3 and TRBJ2-3; no definite D call. The germline gives CDR1 SGHTA, CDR2 FQGTGA. V was pared by 5 bases and J by 6 bases, with 15 bases between. This CDR3 comprises 14 residues. CDR3 residues: CASSPSPQSDTQYF. The CDR3 DNA sequence: TGTGCCAGCAGCCCATCTCCGCAGTCTGATACGCAGTATTTT.

Points on this clonotype: At one boundary the junction diverges from the germline segment, which might be a read error. The J gene is TRBJ2-5, the V gene TRBV20-1; D perhaps matches TRBD1 (5 bases). CDR1 and CDR2 from the germline V gene are DFQATT and SNEGSKA (reference sequence). CDR3 length: 13 residues. CDR3 protein: CSVRWQGQETQYF. The CDR3 nucleotides are TGCAGTGTTAGATGGCAGGGACAAGAGACCCAGTACTTC.

Here the CDR3 reads CASRTRSSYEQYF. CDR3 nucleotide sequence: TGTGCCAGCAGGACCAGGAGCTCCTACGAGCAGTACTTC. The genes are TRBV6-6 and TRBJ2-7, with D unresolved. CDR3 length: 13 amino acids. Germline values: CDR1 MNHNY, CDR2 SVGAGI (reference sequence). Trimming took off 6 bases at V and 0 bases at J, with 9 bases between the two ends.

This clonotype was counted at least ten times. The genes are TRBV12-3 or TRBV12-4 and TRBJ2-1, with 7 positions matching TRBD2. V lost 3 bases, J lost 5 bases, and 10 bases stayed unmatched. This CDR3 comprises 16 residues. The CDR3 DNA follows: TGTGCCAGCAGTTTTATCTGGGGGGGGTCGGACAATGAGCAGTTCTTC. This sequence encodes CASSFIWGGSDNEQFF.

The rearrangement links TRBV4-1 to TRBJ1-2; 8 bases agree with TRBD1. Unmatched junction bases numbered 14, after V lost 1 base and J lost 7 bases. Germline V lookup: CDR1 MGHRA, CDR2 YSYEKL. CDR3 length: 17 amino acids. The DNA of the CDR3 is TGCGCCAGCAGCCAAGGATCCCTGGTGCAGGGGGCGCCTGGCTACACCTTC. Its protein product is CASSQGSLVQGAPGYTF.

This chain joins TRBV9 and TRBJ1-1; D not certain. The CDR3 has 13 amino acids. Germline CDR1 SGDLS, CDR2 YYNGEE. V lost 4 bases to trimming and J lost 4 bases, with 11 bases between them. In DNA form, the CDR3 reads TGTGCCAGCAGCAACACCCCAACCACTGAAGCTTTCTTT. Encoded protein: CASSNTPTTEAFF.

For this clonotype: A much larger clone differs by one base, so this may be a read error. The rearrangement joins TRBV10-1 to TRBJ1-1, with D uncertain. The CDR3 has 15 amino acids. Germline V gene sequence: CDR1 WNHNN, CDR2 SYGVQD (reference sequence). For the CDR3, the DNA is TGCGCCAGCAGAGAGTCTTGGGGAAAGAACACTGAAGCTTTCTTT. Its protein product is CASRESWGKNTEAFF.